Listed below are T cell receptor beta chains from one sample, sequenced in a study of cytomegalovirus exposure and HLA in healthy donors. Sequenced by immunoSEQ multiplex PCR; TCRdb stores in-frame clones only, minus some. This table holds about 160,000 clones, 82% found once. The sequenced sample consisted of PBMCs. The receptor set was obtained from a girl aged 2-10 years in good health and CMV-seropositive. Both conserved end residues are part of each CDR3.

TRBV6-5	TRBJ2-5	CASSYKAGGETQYF
TRBV9	TRBJ2-5	CASSASGSETQYF
TRBV7-2	TRBJ2-5	CASSLARDRKETQYF
TRBV5-8	TRBJ2-5	CASSLSGFQETQYF
TRBV7-9	TRBJ2-6	CASSQGAGVPSVLTF
TRBV27	TRBJ2-3	CASSFYGRTDTQYF
TRBV5-4	TRBJ1-1	CASSLGVIGVVNTEAFF
TRBV28	TRBJ2-2	CASSLGQGAYTGELFF
TRBV2	TRBJ2-7	CASRTGQGVRYYEQYF
TRBV4-1	TRBJ2-7	CASSHYGTSGLIKQYF
TRBV2	TRBJ2-5	CASSGRLSVETQYF
TRBV28	TRBJ2-7	CASSAGQVAYEQYF
TRBV5-8	TRBJ2-3	CASSAWTGSSTDTQYF
TRBV28	TRBJ2-7	CASSLSERQSSYEQYF
TRBV7-9	TRBJ1-3	CASSLFLRLSGNTIYF
TRBV2	TRBJ1-2	CASSERGNYGYTF
TRBV10-3	TRBJ1-4	CAISGRGPGNEKLFF
TRBV30	TRBJ1-1	CAWREDSPGSAFF
TRBV5-4	TRBJ2-3	CASSPLAGGTDTQYF
TRBV6-6	TRBJ1-2	CASSYSRTGSWGYTF
TRBV15	TRBJ2-5	CATSRRKGFQTQYF
TRBV6-1	TRBJ1-5	CASGGTGSSVQPQHF
TRBV4-1	TRBJ2-1	CASSQDRGLAGEGALPYNEQFF
TRBV29-1	TRBJ2-4	CSVYRGENIQYF
TRBV30	TRBJ1-1	CASTGGGLHTEAFF
TRBV5-6	TRBJ1-4	CASSLFDRAEKLFF
TRBV28	TRBJ1-1	CASSSLAGPFTEAFF
TRBV6-6	TRBJ2-1	CASRPLGQTSYNEQFF
TRBV18	TRBJ2-3	CASSPPAFSTDTQYF
TRBV10-3	TRBJ2-2	CAISVPFRTGVFWATGELFF
TRBV29-1	TRBJ2-7	CSVGLAFSYEQYF
TRBV15	TRBJ2-1	CATSRKGAREQFF
TRBV2	TRBJ2-1	CASILSSYNEQFF
TRBV4-1	TRBJ2-5	CASSQVGSAQETQYF